What follows is one T cell receptor (beta chain) and its context. The data derive from a study of blood T cell repertoires in COVID-19. The CDR3 loop spans 16 amino acids. This table comes from immunoSEQ multiplex PCR, and its TCRdb copy is limited to in-frame clones, with some not included. The sample holds approximately 190,000 clones, approximately 86% seen once. The source is a woman aged 40 to 55 in a cohort exposed to, infected with or recovered from COVID-19 (not recorded which). Sequenced input: PBMCs or T cells enriched from blood (not recorded which). The chain links TRBV7-5 to TRBJ1-2; the tabulated D call, TRBD1, remains unverified against the DNA. TRBV7-5 is marked as a pseudogene. The CDR3 protein is CVRSQYRTGNDYGYTF. The CDR3 coding sequence is TGTGTCAGAAGTCAATATCGGACAGGCAATGACTATGGCTACACCTTC.